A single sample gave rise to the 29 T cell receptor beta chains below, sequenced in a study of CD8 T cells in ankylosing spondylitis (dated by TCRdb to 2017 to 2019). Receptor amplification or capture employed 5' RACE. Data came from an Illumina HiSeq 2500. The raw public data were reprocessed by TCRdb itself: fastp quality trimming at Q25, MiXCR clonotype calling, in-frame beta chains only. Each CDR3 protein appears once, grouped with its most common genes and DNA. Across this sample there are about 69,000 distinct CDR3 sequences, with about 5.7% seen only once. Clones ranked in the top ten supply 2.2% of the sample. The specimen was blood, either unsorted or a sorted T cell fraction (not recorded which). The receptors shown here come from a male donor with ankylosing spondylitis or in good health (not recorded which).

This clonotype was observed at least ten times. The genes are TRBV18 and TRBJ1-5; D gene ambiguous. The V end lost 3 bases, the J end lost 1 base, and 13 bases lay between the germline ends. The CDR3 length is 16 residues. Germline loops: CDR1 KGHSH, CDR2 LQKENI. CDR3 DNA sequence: TGTGCCAGCTCACCTCGGAGCGGTGCGAGCAATCAGCCCCAGCATTTT. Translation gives CASSPRSGASNQPQHF.

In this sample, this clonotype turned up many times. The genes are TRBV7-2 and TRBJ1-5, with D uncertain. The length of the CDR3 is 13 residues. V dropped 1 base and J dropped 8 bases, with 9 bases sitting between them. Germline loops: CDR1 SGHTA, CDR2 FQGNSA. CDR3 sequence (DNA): TGTGCCAGCAGCTTAGAATTGTTTGAGCCCCAGCATTTT. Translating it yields CASSLELFEPQHF.

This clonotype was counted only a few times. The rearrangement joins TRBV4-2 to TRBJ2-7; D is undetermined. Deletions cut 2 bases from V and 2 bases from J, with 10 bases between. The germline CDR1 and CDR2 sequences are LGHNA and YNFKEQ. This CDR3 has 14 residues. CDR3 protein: CASSQRLGPYEQYF. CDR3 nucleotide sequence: TGTGCCAGCAGCCAACGGCTGGGTCCCTACGAGCAGTACTTC.

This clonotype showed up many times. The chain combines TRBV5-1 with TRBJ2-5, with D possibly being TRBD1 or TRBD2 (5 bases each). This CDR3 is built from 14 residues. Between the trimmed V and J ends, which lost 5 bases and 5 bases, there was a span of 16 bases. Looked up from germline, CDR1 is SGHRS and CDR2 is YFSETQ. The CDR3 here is CASRNPEGLETQYF. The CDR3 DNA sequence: TGCGCCAGCAGAAACCCCGAGGGGTTGGAGACCCAGTACTTC.

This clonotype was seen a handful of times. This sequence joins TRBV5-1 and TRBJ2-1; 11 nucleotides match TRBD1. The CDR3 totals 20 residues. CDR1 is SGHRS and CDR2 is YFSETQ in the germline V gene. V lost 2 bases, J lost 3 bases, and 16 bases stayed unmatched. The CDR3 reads CASSFEGSLAGTGGYNEQFF. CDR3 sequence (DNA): TGCGCCAGCAGCTTTGAGGGATCCTTAGCCGGGACAGGGGGCTACAATGAGCAGTTCTTC.

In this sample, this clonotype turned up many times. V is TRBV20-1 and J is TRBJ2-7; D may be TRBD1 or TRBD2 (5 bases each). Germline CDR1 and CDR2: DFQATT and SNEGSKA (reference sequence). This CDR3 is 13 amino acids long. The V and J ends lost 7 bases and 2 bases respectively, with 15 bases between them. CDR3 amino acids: CSVRGTYPYEQYF. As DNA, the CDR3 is TGCAGTGTTCGAGGGACCTACCCCTACGAGCAGTACTTC.

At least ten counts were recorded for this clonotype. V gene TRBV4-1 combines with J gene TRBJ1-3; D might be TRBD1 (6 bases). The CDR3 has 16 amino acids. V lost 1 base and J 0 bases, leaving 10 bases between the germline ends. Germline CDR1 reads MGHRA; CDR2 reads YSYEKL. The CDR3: CASSQAGGISGNTIYF. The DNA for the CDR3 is TGCGCCAGCAGCCAAGCTGGGGGCATCTCTGGAAACACCATATATTTT.

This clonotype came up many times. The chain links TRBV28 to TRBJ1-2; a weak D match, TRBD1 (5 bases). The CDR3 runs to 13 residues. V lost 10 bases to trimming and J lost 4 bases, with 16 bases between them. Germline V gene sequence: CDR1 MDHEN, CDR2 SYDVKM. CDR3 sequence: CATLVGGFYGYTF. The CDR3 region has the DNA TGTGCCACCCTGGTTGGGGGATTCTATGGCTACACCTTC.

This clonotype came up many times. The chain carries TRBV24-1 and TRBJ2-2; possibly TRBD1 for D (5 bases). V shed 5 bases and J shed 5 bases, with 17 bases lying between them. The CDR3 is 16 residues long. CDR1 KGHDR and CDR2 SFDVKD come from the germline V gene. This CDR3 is CATSASTAMETGELFF. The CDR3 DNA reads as TGTGCCACCAGTGCCTCGACAGCGATGGAAACCGGGGAGCTGTTTTTT.

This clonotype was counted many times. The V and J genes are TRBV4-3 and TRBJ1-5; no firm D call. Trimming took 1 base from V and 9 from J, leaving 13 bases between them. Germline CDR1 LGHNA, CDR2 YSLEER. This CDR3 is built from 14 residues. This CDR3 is CASSQGTGFGPQHF. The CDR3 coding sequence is TGCGCCAGCAGCCAAGGGACCGGATTTGGGCCCCAGCATTTT.

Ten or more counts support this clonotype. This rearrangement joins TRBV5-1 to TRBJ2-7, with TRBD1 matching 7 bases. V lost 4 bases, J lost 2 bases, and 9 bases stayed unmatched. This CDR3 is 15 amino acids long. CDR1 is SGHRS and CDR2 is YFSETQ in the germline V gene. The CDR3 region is CASSEAPGQPYEQYF. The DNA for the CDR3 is TGCGCCAGCAGCGAGGCACCGGGACAGCCCTACGAGCAGTACTTC. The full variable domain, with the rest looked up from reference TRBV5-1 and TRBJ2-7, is KAGVTQTPRYLIKTRGQQVTLSCSPISGHRSVSWYQQTPGQGLQFLFEYFSETQRNKGNFPGRFSGRQFSNSRSEMNVSTLELGDSALYLCASSEAPGQPYEQYFGPGTRLTVT.

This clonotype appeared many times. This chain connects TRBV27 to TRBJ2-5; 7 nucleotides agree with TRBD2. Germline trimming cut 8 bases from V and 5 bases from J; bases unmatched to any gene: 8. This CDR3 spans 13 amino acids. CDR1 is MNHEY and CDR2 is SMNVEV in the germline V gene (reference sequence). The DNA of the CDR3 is TGTGCCAGCGGGGGGGGGGTTCTCGAGACCCAGTACTTC. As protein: CASGGGVLETQYF.

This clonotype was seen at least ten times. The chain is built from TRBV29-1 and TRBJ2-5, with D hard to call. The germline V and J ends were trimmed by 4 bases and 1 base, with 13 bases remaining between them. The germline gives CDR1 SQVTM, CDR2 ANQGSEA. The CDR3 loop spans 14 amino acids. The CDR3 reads CSVVRIMSQETQYF. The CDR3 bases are TGCAGCGTTGTTCGCATAATGAGCCAAGAGACCCAGTACTTC.

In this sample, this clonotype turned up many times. This CDR3 reads CASSRNSGDSYNEQFF. The CDR3 DNA is TGTGCCAGCAGCCGAAACAGCGGGGACTCCTACAATGAGCAGTTCTTC. J is TRBJ2-1 and V is TRBV4-2; 7 bases map to TRBD2. V dropped 4 bases and J dropped 0; count of bases not matched to a gene: 6. The CDR3 totals 16 residues. Per the germline V gene, CDR1 is LGHNA and CDR2 is YNFKEQ.

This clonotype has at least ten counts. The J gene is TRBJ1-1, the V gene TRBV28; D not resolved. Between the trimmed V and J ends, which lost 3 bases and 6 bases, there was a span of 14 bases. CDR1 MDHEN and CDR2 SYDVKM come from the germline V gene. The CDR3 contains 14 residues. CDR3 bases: TGTGCCAGCAGTTTCTGGCTGCAGAGAGCTGAAGCTTTCTTT. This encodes CASSFWLQRAEAFF.

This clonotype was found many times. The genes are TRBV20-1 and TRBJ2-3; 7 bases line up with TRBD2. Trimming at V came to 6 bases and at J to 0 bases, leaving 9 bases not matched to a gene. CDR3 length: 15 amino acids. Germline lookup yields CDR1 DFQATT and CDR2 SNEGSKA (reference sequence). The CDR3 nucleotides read TGCAGTGCCCAGAAGAGGCGGGGGAGCACAGATACGCAGTATTTT. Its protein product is CSAQKRRGSTDTQYF.

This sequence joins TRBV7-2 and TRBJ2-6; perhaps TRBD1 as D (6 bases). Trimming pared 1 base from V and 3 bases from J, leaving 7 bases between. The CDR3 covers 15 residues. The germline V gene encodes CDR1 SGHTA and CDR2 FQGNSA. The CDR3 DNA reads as TGTGCCAGCAGCTTAGGAGGGGGTGGGGCCAACGTCCTGACTTTC. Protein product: CASSLGGGGANVLTF. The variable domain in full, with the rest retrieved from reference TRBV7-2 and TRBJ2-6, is GAGVSQSPSNKVTEKGKDVELRCDPISGHTALYWYRQSLGQGLEFLIYFQGNSAPDKSGLPSDRFSAERTGGSVSTLTIQRTQQEDSAVYLCASSLGGGGANVLTFGAGSRLTVL.

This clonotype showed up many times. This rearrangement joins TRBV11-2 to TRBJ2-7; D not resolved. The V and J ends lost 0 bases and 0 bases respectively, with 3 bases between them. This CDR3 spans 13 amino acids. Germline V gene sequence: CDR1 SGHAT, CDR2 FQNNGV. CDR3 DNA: TGTGCCAGCAGCTTAGAGTACTCCTACGAGCAGTACTTC. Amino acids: CASSLEYSYEQYF.

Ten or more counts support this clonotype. CDR3 loop: CASSLALTNTEAFF. DNA of the CDR3: TGCGCCAGCAGCTTGGCCCTAACAAACACTGAAGCTTTCTTT. The rearrangement uses TRBV5-1 and TRBJ1-1, with D uncertain. Germline lookup yields CDR1 SGHRS and CDR2 YFSETQ. Trimming cost V 0 bases and J 2 bases, with 8 bases left between them. The CDR3 extends over 14 amino acids. Based on the CDR3 plus reference TRBV5-1 and TRBJ1-1, the full variable domain is KAGVTQTPRYLIKTRGQQVTLSCSPISGHRSVSWYQQTPGQGLQFLFEYFSETQRNKGNFPGRFSGRQFSNSRSEMNVSTLELGDSALYLCASSLALTNTEAFFGQGTRLTVV.

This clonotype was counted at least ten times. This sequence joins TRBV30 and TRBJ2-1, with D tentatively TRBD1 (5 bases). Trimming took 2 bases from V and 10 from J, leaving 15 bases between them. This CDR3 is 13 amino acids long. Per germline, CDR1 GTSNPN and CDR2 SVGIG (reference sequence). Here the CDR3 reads CAWSRGSVREQFF. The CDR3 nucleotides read TGTGCCTGGAGTAGGGGCAGCGTCCGGGAGCAGTTCTTC.

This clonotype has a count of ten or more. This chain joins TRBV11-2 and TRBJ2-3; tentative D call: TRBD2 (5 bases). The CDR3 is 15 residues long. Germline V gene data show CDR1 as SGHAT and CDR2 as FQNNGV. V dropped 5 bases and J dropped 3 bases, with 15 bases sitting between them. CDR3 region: CASSETRGRTDTQYF. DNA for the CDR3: TGTGCCAGCAGCGAAACGAGAGGGAGAACAGATACGCAGTATTTT.

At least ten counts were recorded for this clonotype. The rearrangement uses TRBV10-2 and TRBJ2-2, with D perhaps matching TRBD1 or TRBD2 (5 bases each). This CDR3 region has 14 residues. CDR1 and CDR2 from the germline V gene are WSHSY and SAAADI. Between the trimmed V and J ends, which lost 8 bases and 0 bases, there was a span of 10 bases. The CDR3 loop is CASSGTANTGELFF. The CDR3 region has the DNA TGCGCCAGCTCCGGGACGGCGAACACCGGGGAGCTGTTTTTT.

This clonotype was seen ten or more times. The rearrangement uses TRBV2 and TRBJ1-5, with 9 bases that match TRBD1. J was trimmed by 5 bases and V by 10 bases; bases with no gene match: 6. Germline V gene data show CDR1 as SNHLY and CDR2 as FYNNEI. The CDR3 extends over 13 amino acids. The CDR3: CATGQGLDQPQHF. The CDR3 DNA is TGTGCCACCGGACAGGGGCTAGATCAGCCCCAGCATTTT.

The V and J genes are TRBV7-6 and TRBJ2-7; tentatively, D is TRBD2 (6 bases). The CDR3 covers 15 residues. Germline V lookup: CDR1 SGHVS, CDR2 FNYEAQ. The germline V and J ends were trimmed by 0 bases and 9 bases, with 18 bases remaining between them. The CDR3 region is CASSLAGTGEGPQYF. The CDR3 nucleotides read TGTGCCAGCAGCTTAGCGGGAACGGGAGAGGGCCCGCAGTACTTC.

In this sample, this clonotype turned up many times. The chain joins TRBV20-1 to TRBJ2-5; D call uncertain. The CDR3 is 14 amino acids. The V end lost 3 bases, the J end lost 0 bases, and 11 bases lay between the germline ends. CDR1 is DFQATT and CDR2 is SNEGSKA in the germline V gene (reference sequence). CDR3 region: CSASEPYDQETQYF. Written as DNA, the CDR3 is TGCAGTGCTAGTGAGCCCTACGACCAAGAGACCCAGTACTTC.

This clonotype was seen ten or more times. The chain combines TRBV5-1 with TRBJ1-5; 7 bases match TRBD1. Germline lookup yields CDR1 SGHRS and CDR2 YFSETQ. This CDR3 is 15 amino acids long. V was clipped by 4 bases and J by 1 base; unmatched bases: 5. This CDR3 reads CASSRDSGSNQPQHF. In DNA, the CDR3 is TGCGCCAGCAGCCGGGACAGCGGAAGCAATCAGCCCCAGCATTTT.

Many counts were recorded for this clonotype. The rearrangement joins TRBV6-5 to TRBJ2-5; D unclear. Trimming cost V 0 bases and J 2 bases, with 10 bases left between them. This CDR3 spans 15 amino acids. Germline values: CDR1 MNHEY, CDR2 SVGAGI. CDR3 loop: CASSYSGVQQETQYF. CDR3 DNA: TGTGCCAGCAGTTACTCTGGGGTGCAACAAGAGACCCAGTACTTC.

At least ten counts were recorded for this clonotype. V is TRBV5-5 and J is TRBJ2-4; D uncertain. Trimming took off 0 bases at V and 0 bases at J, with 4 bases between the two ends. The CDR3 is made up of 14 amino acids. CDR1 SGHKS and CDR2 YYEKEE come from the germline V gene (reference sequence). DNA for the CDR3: TGTGCCAGCAGCTTGGACCTAGCCAAAAACATTCAGTACTTC. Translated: CASSLDLAKNIQYF. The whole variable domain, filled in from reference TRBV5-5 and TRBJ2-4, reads DAGVTQSPTHLIKTRGQQVTLRCSPISGHKSVSWYQQVLGQGPQFIFQYYEKEERGRGNFPDRFSARQFPNYSSELNVNALLLGDSALYLCASSLDLAKNIQYFGAGTRLSVL.

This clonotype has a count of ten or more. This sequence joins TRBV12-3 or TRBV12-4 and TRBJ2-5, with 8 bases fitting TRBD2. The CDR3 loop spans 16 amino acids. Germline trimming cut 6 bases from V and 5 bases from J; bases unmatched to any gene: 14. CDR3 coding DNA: TGTGCCAGCAGCCCTCTCGGCGGGGGGCTTTTGGAGACCCAGTACTTC. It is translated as CASSPLGGGLLETQYF.